This TCR beta chain was sequenced in a study of T-cell memory formation after mild COVID-19. Study details: Most TCR clusters belonged to a single donor. Findings and limits, study-wide: CM and EM subsets held most contracting CD4+ clones; EMRA held CD8+ ones.

TCR alpha and TCR beta cDNA libraries with sample barcodes and UMIs came from 5'RACE using constant-segment primers. One entry per CDR3 protein results from TCRdb running MiXCR on the 5' RACE reads. The table has about half a million distinct CDR3 sequences, roughly 18% seen once. This clonotype occurred many times. As yet, its antigen is unknown. Sequencing was done on a sample of PBMCs or a T cell subset sorted from them (not recorded which). This TCR derives from an adult woman who had mild COVID-19 (a few samples of this study predate the infection). Cell type and time point are not known.

The CDR3 region is CASSQYPGQANQPQHF. CDR3 bases: TGCGCCAGCAGCCAGTATCCGGGACAGGCGAACCAGCCCCAGCATTTT. The V gene is TRBV4-1, the J gene TRBJ1-5; 8 bases map to TRBD1. The CDR3 contains 16 residues. The V gene end was trimmed by 3 bases and the J gene end by 7 bases; junction bases not matched to a gene: 11. Germline CDR1 MGHRA, CDR2 YSYEKL.